The 29 T cell receptor beta chains presented below share a single source sample, sequenced in a study of Ad26.COV2.S vaccination and SARS-CoV-2 variants. Profiling relied on immunoSEQ multiplex PCR, and the TCRdb table lists in-frame clones only, not all of them. The sample records a few hundred thousand clones, almost 90% being singletons. Documented treatment: roughly 20 received Ad26.COV2.S at low or high dose, single or two shots; several received placebo; per-sample allocation not given. Vaccine and placebo recipients were sampled on day 63 after the first injection. The sample here was peripheral blood, taken in a trial of Ad26.COV2.S vaccine versus placebo. The receptors were sampled from a person aged 18-65 years who received the Ad26.COV2.S COVID-19 vaccine or a placebo.

The CDR3 coding sequence is TGCGCCAGCAGCCTCCTCTCCGGGGGTTGGAGTGGCTACACCTTC. This encodes CASSLLSGGWSGYTF. V is TRBV4-3 and J is TRBJ1-2, with a weak D call TRBD1 (5 bases). Trimming took 4 bases from V and 7 from J, leaving 19 bases between them. From germline, CDR1 is LGHNA and CDR2 YSLEER. This CDR3 spans 15 amino acids.

This rearrangement joins TRBV5-4 to TRBJ2-2; D is unclear. V lost 2 bases to trimming and J lost 1 base, with 9 bases between them. The CDR3 contains 15 residues. The germline V gene encodes CDR1 SGHNT and CDR2 YYREEE (reference sequence). This CDR3 is CASSLTPENTGELFF. The CDR3 coding sequence is TGTGCCAGCAGCTTAACTCCCGAGAACACCGGGGAGCTGTTTTTT.

This clone was detected once. The chain recombines TRBV18 with TRBJ2-7; perhaps TRBD2 as D (6 bases). The V end lost 6 bases, the J end lost 4 bases, and 16 bases lay between the germline ends. The CDR3 has 14 amino acids. Germline CDR1 and CDR2: KGHSH and LQKENI. DNA of the CDR3: TGTGCCAGCTCCCGCGCCGGGACTGCGTACGAGCAGTACTTC. Amino acids: CASSRAGTAYEQYF.

The chain combines TRBV9 with TRBJ2-3; D perhaps matches TRBD2 (6 bases). Trimming left V 5 bases short and J 2 bases short, with 18 bases between. Germline V CDR1 and CDR2: SGDLS, YYNGEE. The CDR3 consists of 16 residues. CDR3 residues: CASSAEGRYPTDTQYF. As DNA, the CDR3 is TGTGCCAGCAGTGCAGAGGGGAGGTATCCCACAGATACGCAGTATTTT.

This clone was observed once. The chain employs TRBV5-8 and TRBJ1-1; 7 bases are a match to TRBD1. V trimming: 4 bases; J trimming: 3 bases; junction bases outside the gene matches: 6. This CDR3 region has 14 residues. CDR1 is SGHTS and CDR2 is YDEGEE in the germline V gene. CDR3 region: CASSLLRGDTEAFF. DNA for the CDR3: TGTGCCAGCAGCCTCCTCAGGGGGGACACTGAAGCTTTCTTT.

The chain recombines TRBV4-2 with TRBJ2-7; TRBD2 aligns across 8 bases. Per the germline V gene, CDR1 is LGHNA and CDR2 is YNFKEQ. Trimming removed 0 bases from V and 3 bases from J; junction bases left unmatched: 22. The CDR3 has 21 amino acids. The CDR3 DNA follows: TGTGCCAGCAGCCAAGATCGAAGACGGACTAGCAAAAACCAGGGCGACTACGAGCAGTACGTC. Protein product: CASSQDRRRTSKNQGDYEQYV.

The rearrangement joins TRBV18 to TRBJ2-3; unclear D gene. The germline CDR1 and CDR2 sequences are KGHSH and LQKENI. The CDR3 runs 14 residues. V lost 6 bases and J lost 5, with 15 bases in between. The CDR3 region has the DNA TGTGCCAGCTCGATTTACGAGCTAAGAGATACGCAGTATTTT. This encodes CASSIYELRDTQYF.

V usage is TRBV4-1 and J usage is TRBJ1-2; 8 bases agree with TRBD1. CDR3 size: 16 residues. Per the germline V gene, CDR1 is MGHRA and CDR2 is YSYEKL. The V segment lost 4 bases and the J segment 2 bases; nucleotides outside the gene matches: 9. The CDR3 loop is CASSPLLTGVNYGYTF. The CDR3 bases are TGCGCCAGCAGCCCTTTACTGACAGGGGTAAACTATGGCTACACCTTC.

This clone appeared a few times. The rearrangement joins TRBV6-5 to TRBJ2-5, with D unresolved. The V and J ends lost 6 bases and 7 bases respectively, with 9 bases between them. There are 11 residues in the CDR3. The germline CDR1 and CDR2 sequences are MNHEY and SVGAGI. The CDR3 loop reads CASRTVGTQYF. The CDR3 DNA is TGTGCCAGCAGGACCGTTGGGACCCAGTACTTC.

The rearrangement links TRBV30 to TRBJ1-4; D is unresolved. Trimming shortened V by 0 bases and J by 3 bases, and 11 bases separated the two germline ends. Germline-derived CDR1 and CDR2 are GTSNPN and SVGIG (reference sequence). The CDR3 consists of 15 residues. In DNA, the CDR3 is TGTGCCTGGAGTGTTTATTTAACAGCTAATGAAAAACTGTTTTTT. This encodes CAWSVYLTANEKLFF.

The count of this clone is one. The rearrangement joins TRBV27 to TRBJ2-7; maybe TRBD1 (6 bases). CDR1 and CDR2 from the germline V gene are MNHEY and SMNVEV (reference sequence). V lost 6 bases and J lost 1, with 13 bases in between. This CDR3 spans 14 amino acids. The CDR3 DNA reads TGTGCCAGCAGGGCACATACAGGGTCCTACGAGCAGTACGTC. Protein product: CASRAHTGSYEQYV.

This chain uses TRBV3-1 (or the pseudogene TRBV3-2) with TRBJ1-2, with 9 nucleotides matching TRBD1. Trimming removed 4 bases from V and 4 bases from J; junction bases left unmatched: 4. The CDR3 covers 14 residues. The V gene's germline CDR1 is LGHDT and CDR2 YNNKEL (reference sequence). CDR3 protein: CASSLGTGSYGYTF. The CDR3 DNA reads TGTGCCAGCAGCCTTGGGACAGGGAGCTATGGCTACACCTTC.

The table lists this clone with a count of one. The chain recombines TRBV7-9 with TRBJ2-1, with 10 positions matching TRBD2. The V gene's germline CDR1 is SEHNR and CDR2 FQNEAQ (reference sequence). The CDR3 runs to 18 residues. V was pared by 3 bases and J by 2 bases, with 10 bases of the junction left unmatched. The CDR3 spells CASSFRASGSDTYNEQFF. CDR3 bases: TGTGCCAGCAGCTTTCGGGCTAGCGGGAGTGATACCTACAATGAGCAGTTCTTC.

This rearrangement joins TRBV7-9 to TRBJ2-7; no reliable D call. Germline V gene lookup returns CDR1 SEHNR and CDR2 FQNEAQ (reference sequence). The CDR3 loop spans 11 amino acids. Trimming pared 4 bases from V and 6 bases from J, leaving 7 bases between. CDR3 loop: CASSSSGEQYF. The CDR3 DNA reads as TGTGCCAGCAGCTCATCTGGCGAGCAGTACTTC.

The rearrangement uses TRBV6-6 and TRBJ1-6; no clear D. V was shortened by 10 bases and J by 10 bases, with 14 bases between the two germline ends. CDR3 length equals 12 residues. CDR1 and CDR2 (germline): MNHNY, SVGAGI (reference sequence). CDR3: CATLAGGSPLHF. CDR3 nucleotides: TGTGCCACCCTAGCAGGAGGGTCACCCCTCCACTTT.

The gene calls are TRBV7-9 and TRBJ1-1; D is unresolved. This CDR3 is 12 amino acids long. Trimming shortened V by 6 bases and J by 1 base, and 6 bases separated the two germline ends. In germline, CDR1 is SEHNR, CDR2 FQNEAQ (reference sequence). The CDR3 loop is CASREENTEAFF. In DNA form, the CDR3 reads TGTGCCAGCAGGGAGGAGAACACTGAAGCTTTCTTT. Filled out from reference TRBV7-9 and TRBJ1-1, the complete variable domain reads DTGVSQNPRHKITKRGQNVTFRCDPISEHNRLYWYRQTLGQGPEFLTYFQNEAQLEKSRLLSDRFSAERPKGSFSTLEIQRTEQGDSAMYLCASREENTEAFFGQGTRLTVV.

The chain links TRBV20-1 to TRBJ1-2; maybe TRBD1 (5 bases). Germline loops: CDR1 DFQATT, CDR2 SNEGSKA (reference sequence). Trimming shortened V by 3 bases and J by 6 bases, and 8 bases separated the two germline ends. The CDR3 totals 11 residues. The CDR3 nucleotides are TGCAGTGCTAGTTCAGGGAATGGCTACACCTTC. This codes for CSASSGNGYTF.

The genes are TRBV4-1 and TRBJ2-1; possibly TRBD1 or TRBD2 for D (6 bases each). This CDR3 region has 17 residues. Germline V gives CDR1 MGHRA, CDR2 YSYEKL. Trimming left V 5 bases short and J 2 bases short, with 19 bases between. CDR3 loop: CASSTRLGGNTYNEQFF. CDR3 coding DNA: TGCGCCAGCAGCACCCGACTAGGGGGGAACACCTACAATGAGCAGTTCTTC.

The rearrangement uses TRBV27 and TRBJ2-7; 8 bases are a match to TRBD2. This CDR3 comprises 18 residues. With V trimmed by 6 bases and J by 2 bases, 18 bases remained unmatched. From germline, CDR1 is MNHEY and CDR2 SMNVEV (reference sequence). In nucleotides, the CDR3 is TGTGCCAGCAGCCAACCCATCCCTGCGGGAGGCCCCCCCTACGAGCAGTACGTC. Amino acid sequence: CASSQPIPAGGPPYEQYV.

The gene calls are TRBV9 and TRBJ1-3, with TRBD1 identical over 7 bases. CDR3 size: 15 residues. J lost 4 bases, V lost 7 bases, and 11 bases had no gene match. Germline CDR1 reads SGDLS; CDR2 reads YYNGEE. This chain's CDR3 is CASSPKGAQGNTIYF. The CDR3 nucleotides read TGTGCCAGCTCCCCTAAGGGGGCTCAGGGAAACACCATATATTTT.

The CDR3 DNA is TGTGCCAGCAGCTCAGCGAACACTGAAGCTTTCTTT. It translates to CASSSANTEAFF. The V gene is TRBV11-2, the J gene TRBJ1-1; no reliable D call. V gave up 4 bases and J gave up 1 base, with 4 bases separating them. The CDR3 is 12 residues long. In germline, CDR1 is SGHAT, CDR2 FQNNGV.

The J gene is TRBJ1-1, the V gene TRBV19; D call uncertain. Trimming pared 3 bases from V and 4 bases from J, leaving 12 bases between. Looked up from germline, CDR1 is LNHDA and CDR2 is SQIVND (reference sequence). The CDR3 contains 14 residues. The CDR3 nucleotides are TGTGCCAGTAGTATGGTAGTATGGAGCACTGAAGCTTTCTTT. This translates into CASSMVVWSTEAFF.

This sequence joins TRBV2 and TRBJ1-2; the D is unclear. The germline gives CDR1 SNHLY, CDR2 FYNNEI. V gave up 4 bases and J gave up 6 bases, with 12 bases separating them. The CDR3 contains 13 residues. The CDR3 loop reads CASSGLSGHGYTF. The CDR3 region has the DNA TGTGCCAGCAGTGGGCTTAGTGGACATGGCTACACCTTC.

This clone was detected only once. The chain links TRBV18 to TRBJ1-5, with D maybe TRBD1 (6 bases). The CDR3 runs to 14 residues. Deletions cut 2 bases from V and 3 bases from J, with 8 bases between. Looked up from germline, CDR1 is KGHSH and CDR2 is LQKENI. The DNA for the CDR3 is TGTGCCAGCTCACCAGGACAGCACAATCAGCCCCAGCATTTT. Amino acid sequence: CASSPGQHNQPQHF.

The chain is built from TRBV18 and TRBJ1-4; tentative D call: TRBD1 (6 bases). Germline CDR1 reads KGHSH; CDR2 reads LQKENI. Trimming pared 2 bases from V and 3 bases from J, leaving 13 bases between. The CDR3 length is 16 residues. The CDR3 loop is CASSPSTGLPNEKLFF. The CDR3 bases are TGTGCCAGCTCACCATCAACAGGGTTGCCTAATGAAAAACTGTTTTTT.

This clone was recorded only once. V and J are TRBV18 and TRBJ2-3; a possible D gene is TRBD1 (5 bases). The germline V gene has CDR1 KGHSH and CDR2 LQKENI. V gave up 6 bases and J gave up 4 bases, with 14 bases separating them. This CDR3 is 14 amino acids long. CDR3 nucleotide sequence: TGTGCCAGCTCCCCTCAGGGTTTGGCAGATACGCAGTATTTT. Its translation: CASSPQGLADTQYF.

V gene TRBV29-1 combines with J gene TRBJ1-1; no clear D gene. Germline V gives CDR1 SQVTM, CDR2 ANQGSEA. Trimming took off 3 bases at V and 6 bases at J, with 20 bases between the two ends. This CDR3 is 15 amino acids long. CDR3 amino acids: CSVDWGFLTTAEAFF. The CDR3, as DNA: TGCAGCGTTGACTGGGGATTCCTCACGACCGCTGAAGCTTTCTTT.

This clone was counted a few times. The rearrangement joins TRBV2 to TRBJ2-7, with 9 bases fitting TRBD1. This CDR3 is built from 14 residues. V lost 8 bases, J lost 2 bases, and 7 bases stayed unmatched. Germline CDR1 SNHLY, CDR2 FYNNEI. DNA for the CDR3: TGTGCCAGCGGCTTGGACAGGGGAGCCTACGAGCAGTACTTC. It is translated as CASGLDRGAYEQYF.

The gene calls are TRBV6-1 and TRBJ1-6; TRBD1 matches at 10 bases. CDR1 and CDR2 from the germline V gene are MNHNS and SASEGT. The CDR3 is made up of 15 amino acids. The ends lost 3 bases at V and 10 bases at J; junction bases unmatched: 6. CDR3 protein: CASSETGGARSPLHF. The CDR3 nucleotides are TGTGCCAGCAGTGAGACAGGGGGCGCGCGGTCACCCCTCCACTTT.